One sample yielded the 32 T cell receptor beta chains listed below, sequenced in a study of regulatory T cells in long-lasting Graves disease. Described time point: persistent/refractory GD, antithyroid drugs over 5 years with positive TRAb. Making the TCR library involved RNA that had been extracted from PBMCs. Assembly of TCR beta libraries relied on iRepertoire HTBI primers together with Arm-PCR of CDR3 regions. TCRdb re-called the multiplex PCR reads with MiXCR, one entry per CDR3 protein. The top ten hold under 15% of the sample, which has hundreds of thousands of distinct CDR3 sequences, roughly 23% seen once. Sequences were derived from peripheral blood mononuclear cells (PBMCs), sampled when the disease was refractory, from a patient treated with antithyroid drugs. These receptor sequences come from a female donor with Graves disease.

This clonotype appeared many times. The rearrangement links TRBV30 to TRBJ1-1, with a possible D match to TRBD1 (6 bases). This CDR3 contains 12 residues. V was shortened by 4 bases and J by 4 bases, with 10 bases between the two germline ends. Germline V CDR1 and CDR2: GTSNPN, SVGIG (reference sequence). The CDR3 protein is CAWNRDGTEAFF. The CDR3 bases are TGTGCCTGGAACAGGGACGGCACTGAAGCTTTCTTT.

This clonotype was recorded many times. The DNA of the CDR3 is TGTGCCAGCAGCTCCCGATTGGGGGGGAATCAAGAGACCCAGTACTTC. Residues: CASSSRLGGNQETQYF. The rearrangement links TRBV13 to TRBJ2-5; TRBD2 agrees at 7 bases. The CDR3 contains 16 residues. The V segment lost 4 bases and the J segment 2 bases; nucleotides outside the gene matches: 10. The V gene's germline CDR1 is PRHDT and CDR2 FYEKMQ (reference sequence). Filled out from reference TRBV13 and TRBJ2-5, the complete variable domain reads AAGVIQSPRHLIKEKRETATLKCYPIPRHDTVYWYQQGPGQDPQFLISFYEKMQSDKGSIPDRFSAQQFSDYHSELNMSSLELGDSALYFCASSSRLGGNQETQYFGPGTRLLVL.

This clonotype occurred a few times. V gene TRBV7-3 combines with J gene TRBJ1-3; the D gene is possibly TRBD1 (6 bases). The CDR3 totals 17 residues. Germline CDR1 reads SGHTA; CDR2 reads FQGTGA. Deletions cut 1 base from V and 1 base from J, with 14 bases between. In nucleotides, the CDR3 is TGTGCCAGCAGCTTAAACCCGACAGGTTCTTCTGGAAACACCATATATTTT. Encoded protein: CASSLNPTGSSGNTIYF.

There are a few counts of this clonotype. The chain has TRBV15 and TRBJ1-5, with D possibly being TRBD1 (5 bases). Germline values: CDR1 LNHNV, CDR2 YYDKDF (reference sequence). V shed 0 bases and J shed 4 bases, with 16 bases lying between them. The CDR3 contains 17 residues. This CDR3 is CATSREEPWGVNQPQHF. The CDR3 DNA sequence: TGTGCCACCAGCAGAGAGGAACCCTGGGGGGTGAATCAGCCCCAGCATTTT.

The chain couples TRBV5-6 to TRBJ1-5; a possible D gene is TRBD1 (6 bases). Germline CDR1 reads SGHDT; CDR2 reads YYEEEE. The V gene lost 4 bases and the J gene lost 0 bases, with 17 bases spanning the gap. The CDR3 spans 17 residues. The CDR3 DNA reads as TGTGCCAGCAGCCTCAAACGGGGGCAATATAGCAATCAGCCCCAGCATTTT. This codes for CASSLKRGQYSNQPQHF. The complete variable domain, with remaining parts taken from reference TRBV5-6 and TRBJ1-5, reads DAGVTQSPTHLIKTRGQQVTLRCSPKSGHDTVSWYQQALGQGPQFIFQYYEEEERQRGNFPDRFSGHQFPNYSSELNVNALLLGDSALYLCASSLKRGQYSNQPQHFGDGTRLSIL.

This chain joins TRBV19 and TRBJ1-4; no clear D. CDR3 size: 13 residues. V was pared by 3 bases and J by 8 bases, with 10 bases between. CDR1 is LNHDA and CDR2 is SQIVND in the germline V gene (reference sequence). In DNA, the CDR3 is TGTGCCAGTAGTATCCGCTTCCAGGAAAAACTGTTTTTT. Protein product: CASSIRFQEKLFF.

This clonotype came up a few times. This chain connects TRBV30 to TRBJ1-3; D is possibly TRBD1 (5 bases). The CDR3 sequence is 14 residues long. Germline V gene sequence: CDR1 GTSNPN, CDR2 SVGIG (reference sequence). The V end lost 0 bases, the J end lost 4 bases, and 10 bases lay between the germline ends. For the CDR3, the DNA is TGTGCCTGGAGTGTGACAGTCTCGGGAAACACCATATATTTT. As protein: CAWSVTVSGNTIYF.

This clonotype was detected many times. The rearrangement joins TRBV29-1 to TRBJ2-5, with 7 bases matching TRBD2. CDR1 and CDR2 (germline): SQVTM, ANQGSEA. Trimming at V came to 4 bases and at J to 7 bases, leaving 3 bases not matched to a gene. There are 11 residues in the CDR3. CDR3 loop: CSVASGTTQYF. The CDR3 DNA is TGCAGCGTTGCTAGCGGCACGACCCAGTACTTC.

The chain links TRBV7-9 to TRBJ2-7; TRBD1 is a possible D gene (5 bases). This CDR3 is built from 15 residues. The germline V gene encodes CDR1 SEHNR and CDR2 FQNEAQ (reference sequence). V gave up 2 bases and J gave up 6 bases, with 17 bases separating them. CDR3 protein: CASSLLGQGRSEQYF. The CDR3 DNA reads TGTGCCAGCAGCTTACTAGGTCAGGGAAGAAGCGAGCAGTACTTC. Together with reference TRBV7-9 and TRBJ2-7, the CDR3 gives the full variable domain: DTGVSQNPRHKITKRGQNVTFRCDPISEHNRLYWYRQTLGQGPEFLTYFQNEAQLEKSRLLSDRFSAERPKGSFSTLEIQRTEQGDSAMYLCASSLLGQGRSEQYFGPGTRLTVT.

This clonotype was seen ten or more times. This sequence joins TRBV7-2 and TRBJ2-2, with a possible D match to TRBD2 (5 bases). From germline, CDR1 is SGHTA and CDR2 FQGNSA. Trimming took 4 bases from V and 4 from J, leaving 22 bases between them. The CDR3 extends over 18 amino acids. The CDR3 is CASSSSMAVVSGTGELFF. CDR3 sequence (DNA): TGTGCCAGCAGCTCCTCTATGGCGGTCGTCAGCGGCACCGGGGAGCTGTTTTTT.

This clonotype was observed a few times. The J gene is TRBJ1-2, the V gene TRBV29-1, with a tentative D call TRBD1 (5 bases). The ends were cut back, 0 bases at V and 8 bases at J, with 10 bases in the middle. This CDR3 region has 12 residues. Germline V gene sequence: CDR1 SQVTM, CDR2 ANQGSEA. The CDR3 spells CSVEDRDGGYTF. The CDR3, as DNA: TGCAGCGTTGAAGACAGGGATGGGGGCTACACCTTC.

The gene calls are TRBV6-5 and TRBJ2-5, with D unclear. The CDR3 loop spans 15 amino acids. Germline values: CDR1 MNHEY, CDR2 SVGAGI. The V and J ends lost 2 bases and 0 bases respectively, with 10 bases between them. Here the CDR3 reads CASSYTTANQETQYF. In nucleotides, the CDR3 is TGTGCCAGCAGTTACACAACAGCAAACCAAGAGACCCAGTACTTC.

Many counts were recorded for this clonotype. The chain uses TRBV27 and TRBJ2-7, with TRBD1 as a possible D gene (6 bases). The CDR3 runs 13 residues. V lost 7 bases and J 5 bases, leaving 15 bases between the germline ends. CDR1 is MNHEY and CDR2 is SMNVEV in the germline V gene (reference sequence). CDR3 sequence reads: CASNSTGPNEQYF. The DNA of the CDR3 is TGTGCCAGCAATTCTACAGGGCCCAACGAGCAGTACTTC.

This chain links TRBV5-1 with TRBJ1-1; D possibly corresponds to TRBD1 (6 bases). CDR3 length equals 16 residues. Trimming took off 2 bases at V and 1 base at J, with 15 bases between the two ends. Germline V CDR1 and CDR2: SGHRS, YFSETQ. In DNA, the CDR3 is TGCGCCAGCAGCTTCGCACCGGACAGACAGAACACTGAAGCTTTCTTT. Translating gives CASSFAPDRQNTEAFF.

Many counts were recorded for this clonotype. In DNA form, the CDR3 reads TGTGCCAGCAGAGACAGGAGCCACACTGAAGCTTTCTTT. Translation gives CASRDRSHTEAFF. The chain has TRBV7-6 and TRBJ1-1; D may be TRBD1 (6 bases). CDR1 is SGHVS and CDR2 is FNYEAQ in the germline V gene. CDR3 size: 13 residues. Trimming stripped 6 bases from V and 3 bases from J, with 11 bases between.

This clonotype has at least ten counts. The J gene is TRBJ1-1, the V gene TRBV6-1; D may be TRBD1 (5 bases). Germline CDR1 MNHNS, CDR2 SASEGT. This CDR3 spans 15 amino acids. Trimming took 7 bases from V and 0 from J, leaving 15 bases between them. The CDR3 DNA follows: TGTGCCAGCACCAGACGGGGGAACCTGAACACTGAAGCTTTCTTT. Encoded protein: CASTRRGNLNTEAFF.

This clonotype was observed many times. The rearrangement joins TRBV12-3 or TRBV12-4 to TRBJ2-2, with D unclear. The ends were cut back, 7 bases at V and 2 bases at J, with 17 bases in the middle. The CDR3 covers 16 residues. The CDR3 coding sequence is TGTGCCAGCACCCACGGTCAACTGGGTAACACCGGGGAGCTGTTTTTT. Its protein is CASTHGQLGNTGELFF.

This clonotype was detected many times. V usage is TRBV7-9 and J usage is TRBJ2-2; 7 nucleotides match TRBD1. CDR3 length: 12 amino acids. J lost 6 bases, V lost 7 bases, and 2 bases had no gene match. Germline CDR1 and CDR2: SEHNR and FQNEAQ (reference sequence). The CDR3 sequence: CASTQGPGELFF. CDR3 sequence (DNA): TGTGCCAGCACACAGGGGCCCGGGGAGCTGTTTTTT.

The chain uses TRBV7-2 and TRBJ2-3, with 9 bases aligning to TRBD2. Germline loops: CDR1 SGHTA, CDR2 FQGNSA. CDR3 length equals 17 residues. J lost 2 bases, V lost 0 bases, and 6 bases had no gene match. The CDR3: CASSLASSGGTTDTQYF. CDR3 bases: TGTGCCAGCAGCTTAGCGAGTAGCGGGGGCACCACAGATACGCAGTATTTT.

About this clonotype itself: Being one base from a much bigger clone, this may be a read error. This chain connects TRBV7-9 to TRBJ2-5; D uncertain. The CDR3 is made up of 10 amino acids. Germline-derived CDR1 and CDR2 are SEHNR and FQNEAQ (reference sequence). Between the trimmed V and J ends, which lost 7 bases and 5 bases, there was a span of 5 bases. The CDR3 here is CASMGETQYF. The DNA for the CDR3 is TGTGCCAGCATGGGGGAGACCCAGTACTTC.

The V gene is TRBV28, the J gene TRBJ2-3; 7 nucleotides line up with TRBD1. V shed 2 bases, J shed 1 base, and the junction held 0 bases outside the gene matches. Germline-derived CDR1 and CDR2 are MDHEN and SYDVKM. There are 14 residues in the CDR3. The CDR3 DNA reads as TGTGCCAGCAGTTTAGACAGGGGCACAGATACGCAGTATTTT. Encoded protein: CASSLDRGTDTQYF.

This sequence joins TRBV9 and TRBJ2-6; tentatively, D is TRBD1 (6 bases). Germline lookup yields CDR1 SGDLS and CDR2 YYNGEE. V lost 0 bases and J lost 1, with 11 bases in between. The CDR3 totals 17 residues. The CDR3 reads CASSVDRDLSGANVLTF. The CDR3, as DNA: TGTGCCAGCAGCGTAGACAGGGACCTTTCTGGGGCCAACGTCCTGACTTTC. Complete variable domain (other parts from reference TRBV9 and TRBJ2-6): DSGVTQTPKHLITATGQRVTLRCSPRSGDLSVYWYQQSLDQGLQFLIQYYNGEERAKGNILERFSAQQFPDLHSELNLSSLELGDSALYFCASSVDRDLSGANVLTFGAGSRLTVL.

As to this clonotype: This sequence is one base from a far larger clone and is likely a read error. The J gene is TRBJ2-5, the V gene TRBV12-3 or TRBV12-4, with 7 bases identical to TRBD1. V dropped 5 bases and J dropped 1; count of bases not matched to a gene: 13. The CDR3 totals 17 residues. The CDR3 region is CASSGGRTGRGQETQYF. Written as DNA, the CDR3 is TGTGCCAGCAGTGGTGGGCGGACAGGACGGGGCCAAGAGACCCAGTACTTC.

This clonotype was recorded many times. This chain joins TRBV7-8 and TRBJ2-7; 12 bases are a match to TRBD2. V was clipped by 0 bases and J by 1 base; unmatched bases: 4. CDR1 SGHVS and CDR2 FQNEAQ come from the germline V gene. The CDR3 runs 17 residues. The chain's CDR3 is CASSLAASGRESYEQYF. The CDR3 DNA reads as TGTGCCAGCAGCTTAGCGGCTAGCGGGAGGGAATCCTACGAGCAGTACTTC.

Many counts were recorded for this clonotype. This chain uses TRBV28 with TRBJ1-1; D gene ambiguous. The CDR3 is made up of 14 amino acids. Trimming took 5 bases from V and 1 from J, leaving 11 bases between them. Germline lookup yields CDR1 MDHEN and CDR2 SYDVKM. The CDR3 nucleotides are TGTGCCAGCAGTCTTTACCCCCCGAACACTGAAGCTTTCTTT. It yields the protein CASSLYPPNTEAFF.

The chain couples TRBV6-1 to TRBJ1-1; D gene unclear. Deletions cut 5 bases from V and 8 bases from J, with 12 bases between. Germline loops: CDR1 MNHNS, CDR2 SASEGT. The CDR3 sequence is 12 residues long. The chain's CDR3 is CASSPRVSEAFF. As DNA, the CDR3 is TGTGCCAGCAGTCCCCGGGTGTCCGAAGCTTTCTTT.

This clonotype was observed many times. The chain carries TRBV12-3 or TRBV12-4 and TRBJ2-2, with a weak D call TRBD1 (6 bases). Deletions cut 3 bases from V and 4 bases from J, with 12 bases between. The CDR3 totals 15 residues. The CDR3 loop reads CASSFSTGSTGELFF. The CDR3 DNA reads TGTGCCAGCAGTTTCTCGACAGGAAGCACCGGGGAGCTGTTTTTT.

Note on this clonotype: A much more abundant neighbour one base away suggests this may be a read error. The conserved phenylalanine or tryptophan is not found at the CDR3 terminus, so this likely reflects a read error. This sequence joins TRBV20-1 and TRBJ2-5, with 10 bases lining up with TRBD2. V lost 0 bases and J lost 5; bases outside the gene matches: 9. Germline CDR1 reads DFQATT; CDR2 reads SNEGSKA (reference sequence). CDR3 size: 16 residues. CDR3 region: CSARDGLAVGSETQYL. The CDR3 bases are TGCAGTGCTAGAGATGGACTAGCGGTTGGGAGTGAGACCCAGTACCTC.

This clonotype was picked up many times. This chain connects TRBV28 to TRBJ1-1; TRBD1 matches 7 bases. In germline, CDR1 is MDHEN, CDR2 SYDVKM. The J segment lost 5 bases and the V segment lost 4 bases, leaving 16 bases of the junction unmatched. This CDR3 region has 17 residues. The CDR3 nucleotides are TGTGCCAGCAGTTCGCGTGACAGGGCACCGGGAAGGACTGAAGCTTTCTTT. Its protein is CASSSRDRAPGRTEAFF.

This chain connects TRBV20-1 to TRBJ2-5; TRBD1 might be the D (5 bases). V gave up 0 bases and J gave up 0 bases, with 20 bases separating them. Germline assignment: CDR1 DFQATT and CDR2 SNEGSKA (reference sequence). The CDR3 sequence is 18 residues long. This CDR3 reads CSAREQVGPLGYQETQYF. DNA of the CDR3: TGCAGTGCTAGAGAACAGGTTGGACCTCTAGGGTACCAAGAGACCCAGTACTTC.

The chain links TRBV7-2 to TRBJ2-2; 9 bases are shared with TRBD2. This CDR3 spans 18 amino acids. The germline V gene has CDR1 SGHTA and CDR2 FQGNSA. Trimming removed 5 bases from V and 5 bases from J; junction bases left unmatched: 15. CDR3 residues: CASSPPGVAGVRTGELFF. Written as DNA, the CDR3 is TGTGCCAGCAGCCCTCCCGGCGTAGCGGGAGTTCGGACCGGGGAGCTGTTTTTT. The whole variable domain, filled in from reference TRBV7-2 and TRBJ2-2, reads GAGVSQSPSNKVTEKGKDVELRCDPISGHTALYWYRQSLGQGLEFLIYFQGNSAPDKSGLPSDRFSAERTGGSVSTLTIQRTQQEDSAVYLCASSPPGVAGVRTGELFFGEGSRLTVL.

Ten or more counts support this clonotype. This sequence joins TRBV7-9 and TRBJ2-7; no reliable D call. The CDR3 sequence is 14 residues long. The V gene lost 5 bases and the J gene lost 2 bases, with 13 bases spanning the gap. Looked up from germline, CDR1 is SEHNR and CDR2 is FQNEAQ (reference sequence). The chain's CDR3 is CASSPALGAYEQYF. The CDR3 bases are TGTGCCAGCAGCCCCGCCCTAGGCGCCTACGAGCAGTACTTC.